Below are 32 T cell receptor beta chains sequenced from a single sample in a study of T cell clonality in common variable immunodeficiency. Generated by immunoSEQ multiplex PCR, the TCRdb table keeps only in-frame clones and is missing some. This sample carries some 39,000 clones, none of them present only once. The source material was peripheral blood mononuclear cells. These receptors all stem from a person aged 18 to 75 in good health.

This clone was seen at least ten times. The DNA ends 3 residues before the CDR3 does, and the rest of the CDR3 is filled in from the germline J gene. The chain carries TRBV5-1 and TRBJ2-1; 11 positions match TRBD1. This CDR3 comprises 14 residues. Germline CDR1 and CDR2: SGHRS and YFSETQ. Trimming at V came to 5 bases and at J to 6 bases, leaving 4 bases not matched to a gene. Incomplete CDR3 DNA: TGCGCCAGCAGGGGGACAGGGGGTCGCAATGAG. This codes for CASRGTGGRNE. The complete CDR3 sequence is CASRGTGGRNEQFF.

This clone was counted many times. The sequenced fragment ends 3 residues before the CDR3 boundary, so the rest is inferred from the germline J gene. V gene TRBV20-1 combines with J gene TRBJ2-7; a possible D gene is TRBD1 (6 bases). CDR3 length: 12 amino acids. Looked up from germline, CDR1 is DFQATT and CDR2 is SNEGSKA (reference sequence). V lost 1 base and J lost 6, with 10 bases in between. The sequenced CDR3 bases are TGCAGTGCTAGAGCACAGGGATCCGAG. This sequence encodes CSARAQGSE. The CDR3 reads in full as CSARAQGSEQYF.

This clone was seen repeatedly, ten times or more. The read terminates 3 residues ahead of where the CDR3 ends, so the germline J gene completes it. V is TRBV20-1 and J is TRBJ1-5; 7 bases align to TRBD1. V was pared by 6 bases and J by 1 base, with 9 bases of the junction left unmatched. This CDR3 comprises 15 residues. Looked up from germline, CDR1 is DFQATT and CDR2 is SNEGSKA (reference sequence). CDR3 sequence: CSAASRQGSNQPQHF. The DNA read from the CDR3 is TGCAGTGCCGCATCGCGACAGGGAAGCAATCAGCCC.

This clone was seen many times. The read falls 3 residues short of the CDR3 end, and the missing part is taken from the germline J gene. This chain links TRBV6-1 with TRBJ2-7, with a weak D call TRBD1 (6 bases). V lost 2 bases, J lost 0 bases, and 11 bases lay in between. Germline loops: CDR1 MNHNS, CDR2 SASEGT. The CDR3 is made up of 15 amino acids. This CDR3 reads CASSESRTDSYEQYF. The part of the CDR3 DNA that was read is TGTGCCAGCAGTGAATCAAGGACAGACTCCTACGAG.

This clone was seen ten or more times. The CDR3 end is not reached by the read, which stops 3 residues before it; the germline J gene fills it in. V is TRBV7-2 and J is TRBJ2-1, with TRBD1 as a possible D gene (5 bases). Germline V gene data show CDR1 as SGHTA and CDR2 as FQGNSA. The CDR3 has 15 residues. V lost 1 base and J lost 2, with 9 bases in between. CDR3 DNA, as far as it was read: TGTGCCAGCAGCTTAGGGGGCGTCGCCTACAATGAG. This gives the protein CASSLGGVAYNE. The CDR3 as a whole reads CASSLGGVAYNEQFF.

Ten or more counts support this clone. Read data end 3 residues before the CDR3 end; the end is taken from the germline J gene. V usage is TRBV30 and J usage is TRBJ2-7, with 8 bases that match TRBD2. Germline V CDR1 and CDR2: GTSNPN, SVGIG (reference sequence). This CDR3 comprises 14 residues. Trimming took 4 bases from V and 2 from J; bases not matched to a gene: 7. The CDR3: CAWTPLGLAYEQYF. CDR3 bases read: TGTGCCTGGACCCCCCTGGGACTAGCCTACGAG.

This clone was detected ten times or more. The read terminates 3 residues before the CDR3 end, so the remaining end is supplied by the germline J gene. The chain carries TRBV7-2 and TRBJ2-5, with D possibly being TRBD1 (5 bases). Germline CDR1 and CDR2: SGHTA and FQGNSA. This CDR3 has 13 amino acids. V gave up 3 bases and J gave up 7 bases, with 12 bases separating them. This CDR3 reads CASSFTAQGTQYF. CDR3 DNA (partial): TGTGCCAGCAGCTTTACGGCTCAGGGGACC.

This clone was counted many times. The DNA ends 3 residues before the CDR3 does, and the rest of the CDR3 is filled in from the germline J gene. The chain joins TRBV6-2 or TRBV6-3 to TRBJ2-1; possible D gene TRBD1, 6 bases. CDR1 is MNHEY, CDR2 SVGEGT, per germline. This CDR3 is 15 amino acids long. Trimming cost V 6 bases and J 2 bases, with 14 bases left between them. Here the CDR3 reads CASRMTGNPYNEQFF. The sequenced part of the CDR3 DNA is TGTGCCAGCAGAATGACAGGAAACCCCTACAATGAG.

This clone was counted at least ten times. The CDR3 is cut off 3 residues early in the read; its end comes from the germline J gene. The rearrangement joins TRBV7-3 to TRBJ2-2; 7 nucleotides align to TRBD2. Germline assignment: CDR1 SGHTA and CDR2 FQGTGA. The CDR3 covers 16 residues. The V segment lost 1 base and the J segment 4 bases; nucleotides outside the gene matches: 6. The CDR3 here is CASSLRAGAGTGELFF. The DNA read from the CDR3 is TGTGCCAGCAGCTTAAGGGCGGGAGCAGGCACCGGGGAG.

This clone was seen a few times. The CDR3 loop reads CASSHRDRGYDYTF. The sequenced CDR3 bases are TGTGCCAGCAGCCACCGGGACAGGGGCTACGAC. V is TRBV7-9 and J is TRBJ1-2; 10 bases are a match to TRBD1. The read stops 3 residues short of the end of the CDR3; the missing end is completed from the germline J gene. This CDR3 region has 14 residues. The germline V gene encodes CDR1 SEHNR and CDR2 FQNEAQ (reference sequence). Using reference TRBV7-9 and TRBJ1-2 for the parts outside the CDR3, the full variable domain is DTGVSQNPRHKITKRGQNVTFRCDPISEHNRLYWYRQTLGQGPEFLTYFQNEAQLEKSRLLSDRFSAERPKGSFSTLEIQRTEQGDSAMYLCASSHRDRGYDYTFGSGTRLTVV.

This clone was seen ten or more times. The observed sequence ends 3 residues before the CDR3 terminus, with the missing tail filled in from the germline J gene. The genes are TRBV5-1 and TRBJ2-1, with TRBD2 identical over 9 bases. Germline-derived CDR1 and CDR2 are SGHRS and YFSETQ. This CDR3 has 17 amino acids. Trimming at V came to 2 bases and at J to 0 bases, leaving 6 bases not matched to a gene. The sequenced CDR3 bases are TGCGCCAGCAGCTTCACTAGCGGGCCCAGCTCCTACAATGAG. Protein product: CASSFTSGPSSYNE. The whole CDR3 region reads CASSFTSGPSSYNEQFF.

At least ten counts were recorded for this clone. Read sequence stops 3 residues before the CDR3 end, and the germline J gene provides the missing end. The V and J genes are TRBV10-3 and TRBJ2-3; a possible D gene is TRBD1 (6 bases). CDR1 and CDR2 (germline): ENHRY, SYGVKD. With 0 bases removed from V and 6 bases from J, the gap between germline ends came to 10 bases. This CDR3 comprises 14 residues. The CDR3 is CAISESTGWDTQYF. CDR3 DNA, as far as it was read: TGTGCCATCAGTGAGTCCACAGGGTGGGATACG.

This clone was detected many times. The CDR3 protein is CSASTGLPSYNEQFF. The covered CDR3 bases are TGCAGTGCTAGCACGGGACTACCCTCCTACAATGAG. The chain couples TRBV20-1 to TRBJ2-1, with TRBD2 matching 7 bases. Sequencing ends 3 residues short of the CDR3 end; the germline J gene provides the rest. The CDR3 sequence is 15 residues long. Germline values: CDR1 DFQATT, CDR2 SNEGSKA (reference sequence). Trimming removed 3 bases from V and 0 bases from J; junction bases left unmatched: 5.

In its sample, this clone was seen many times. The observed sequence ends 3 residues before the CDR3 terminus, with the missing tail filled in from the germline J gene. J is TRBJ1-6 and V is TRBV7-2, with D possibly matching TRBD1 (5 bases). Germline CDR1 reads SGHTA; CDR2 reads FQGNSA. The V end lost 5 bases, the J end lost 4 bases, and 9 bases lay between the germline ends. The CDR3 totals 14 residues. This CDR3 reads CASSPDSYNSPLHF. CDR3 DNA (partial): TGTGCCAGCAGCCCCGACAGTTATAATTCACCC.

This clone was counted a few times. The CDR3 goes on 3 residues after the read ends, and that part is filled in from the germline J gene. The V and J genes are TRBV11-2 and TRBJ2-7; TRBD2 matches 10 bases. CDR1 and CDR2 (germline): SGHAT, FQNNGV. The CDR3 is 14 amino acids. Trimming at V came to 5 bases and at J to 5 bases, leaving 6 bases not matched to a gene. The CDR3: CASSRSSGSNEQYF. The covered CDR3 bases are TGTGCCAGCAGCCGATCTAGCGGGAGTAACGAG.

This clone was counted many times. The read terminates 3 residues ahead of where the CDR3 ends, so the germline J gene completes it. The chain is built from TRBV9 and TRBJ2-4; 9 nucleotides match TRBD2. The CDR3 sequence is 17 residues long. V lost 1 base, J lost 8 bases, and 13 bases stayed unmatched. Germline CDR1 is SGDLS and CDR2 is YYNGEE. CDR3 loop: CASSVQAGGPVQDIQYF. The sequenced CDR3 bases are TGTGCCAGCAGCGTACAAGCGGGAGGACCGGTCCAAGACATT.

This clone was recorded at least ten times. Read data end 3 residues before the CDR3 end; the end is taken from the germline J gene. The chain uses TRBV10-3 and TRBJ2-1; TRBD2 matches 8 bases. J was trimmed by 2 bases and V by 3 bases; bases with no gene match: 3. Germline-derived CDR1 and CDR2 are ENHRY and SYGVKD. The CDR3 consists of 15 residues. The CDR3 bases that were read are TGTGCCATCAGTGACCCTAGCGGGCCCTACAATGAG. Its protein is CAISDPSGPYNE. The entire CDR3 protein reads CAISDPSGPYNEQFF.

This clone was counted many times. The sequence runs out 3 residues before the end of the CDR3; the remainder is reconstructed from the germline J gene. This chain links TRBV13 with TRBJ2-5; D unresolved. CDR1 PRHDT and CDR2 FYEKMQ come from the germline V gene (reference sequence). V lost 5 bases to trimming and J lost 1 base, with 8 bases between them. The length of the CDR3 is 13 residues. The DNA read from the CDR3 is TGTGCCAGCAGCATTGACACCCAAGAGACC. Its translation: CASSIDTQET. Given in full, the CDR3 is CASSIDTQETQYF.

In this sample, this clone turned up many times. The read terminates 3 residues ahead of where the CDR3 ends, so the germline J gene completes it. The chain is built from TRBV10-3 and TRBJ2-1; TRBD1 matches 7 bases. In germline, CDR1 is ENHRY, CDR2 SYGVKD. Trimming took 11 bases from V and 0 from J; bases not matched to a gene: 4. The CDR3 loop spans 13 amino acids. Partial CDR3 DNA: TGTGCCGTTCGGGACAGCTCCTACAATGAG. It codes for CAVRDSSYNE. The CDR3 in its entirety is CAVRDSSYNEQFF.

This clone was detected ten times or more. The CDR3 bases that were read are TGCAGCGTTGCATTTGACAGGGCTTACGAG. Protein sequence: CSVAFDRAYE. The whole CDR3 protein reads CSVAFDRAYEQYF. The chain carries TRBV29-1 and TRBJ2-7; 7 nucleotides agree with TRBD1. The CDR3 extends 3 residues past the end of the read, so its final part is completed from the germline J gene. The V gene's germline CDR1 is SQVTM and CDR2 ANQGSEA. The CDR3 extends over 13 amino acids. The V segment lost 4 bases and the J segment 4 bases; nucleotides outside the gene matches: 7.

This clone has at least ten counts. From the germline J gene comes the end of the CDR3, since the read stops 3 residues before it. V and J are TRBV5-4 and TRBJ1-4, with D perhaps TRBD1 (6 bases). Germline CDR1 and CDR2: SGHNT and YYREEE (reference sequence). CDR3 length: 16 amino acids. Trimming pared 1 base from V and 7 bases from J, leaving 17 bases between. Incomplete CDR3 DNA: TGTGCCAGCAGCTTGTTTAACGGGGGGCGAGGTGAAAAA. Protein sequence: CASSLFNGGRGEK. The CDR3, in full, reads CASSLFNGGRGEKLFF.

In its sample, this clone was seen many times. The CDR3 end falls 3 residues outside the read, so it is completed with the germline J gene. The V gene is TRBV20-1, the J gene TRBJ1-2, with 10 nucleotides matching TRBD1. The germline gives CDR1 DFQATT, CDR2 SNEGSKA (reference sequence). The CDR3 sequence is 14 residues long. V dropped 5 bases and J dropped 5; count of bases not matched to a gene: 8. The sequenced CDR3 bases are TGCAGTGCTCCGCCCGGGACAGGGGTATATGGC. It is translated as CSAPPGTGVYG. The CDR3 as a whole reads CSAPPGTGVYGYTF.

The sample holds many counts of this clone. The CDR3 extends 3 residues past the end of the read, so its final part is completed from the germline J gene. The V gene is TRBV20-1, the J gene TRBJ2-1, with 7 bases aligning to TRBD2. Germline loops: CDR1 DFQATT, CDR2 SNEGSKA (reference sequence). The CDR3 totals 12 residues. The DNA read from the CDR3 is TGCAGCTTGAACAAAGCGGGGAATGAG. Translating gives CSLNKAGNE. The full CDR3 sequence reads CSLNKAGNEQFF.

This clone was detected ten times or more. The read terminates 3 residues before the CDR3 end, so the remaining end is supplied by the germline J gene. The rearrangement uses TRBV28 and TRBJ2-7; possibly TRBD1 for D (5 bases). The ends were cut back, 7 bases at V and 6 bases at J, with 16 bases in the middle. This CDR3 spans 13 amino acids. The V gene's germline CDR1 is MDHEN and CDR2 SYDVKM. The sequenced part of the CDR3 DNA is TGTGCCAGCAAAGGGGCAGCCGTTGGCGAG. It codes for CASKGAAVGE. The full CDR3 reads CASKGAAVGEQYF.

There are a few counts of this clone. The CDR3 DNA, read in part, is TGTGCCAGCAGGAGACTAGTAGCCGGTGGAGATACG. Its translation is CASRRLVAGGDT. The whole CDR3 region reads CASRRLVAGGDTQYF. The chain is built from TRBV2 and TRBJ2-3; TRBD2 is a possible D gene (6 bases). From the germline J gene comes the end of the CDR3, since the read stops 3 residues before it. This CDR3 has 15 amino acids. CDR1 SNHLY and CDR2 FYNNEI come from the germline V gene. Between the trimmed V and J ends, which lost 6 bases and 5 bases, there was a span of 18 bases. Looking up the rest from reference TRBV2 and TRBJ2-3 gives the full variable domain: EPEVTQTPSHQVTQMGQEVILRCVPISNHLYFYWYRQILGQKVEFLVSFYNNEISEKSEIFDDQFSVERPDGSNFTLKIRSTKLEDSAMYFCASRRLVAGGDTQYFGPGTRLTVL.

This clone occurred many times. Read sequence stops 3 residues before the CDR3 end, and the germline J gene provides the missing end. The V and J genes are TRBV7-6 and TRBJ2-1; no definite D call. The CDR3 totals 14 residues. With 1 base removed from V and 8 bases from J, the gap between germline ends came to 12 bases. Germline CDR1 reads SGHVS; CDR2 reads FNYEAQ. The covered CDR3 bases are TGTGCCAGCAGCTTAGAACGGGTTACCCATGAG. Encoded protein: CASSLERVTHE. The full CDR3 is CASSLERVTHEQFF.

This clone was counted between two and nine times. The read stops 3 residues short of the end of the CDR3; the missing end is completed from the germline J gene. V gene TRBV20-1 combines with J gene TRBJ1-5; D may be TRBD1 (6 bases). Trimming took off 5 bases at V and 5 bases at J, with 13 bases between the two ends. The CDR3 spans 13 residues. Germline V gene sequence: CDR1 DFQATT, CDR2 SNEGSKA (reference sequence). The CDR3 protein is CSAPRGADQPQHF. The DNA read from the CDR3 is TGCAGTGCTCCCCGGGGGGCGGATCAGCCC.

This clone was recorded at least ten times. The CDR3 region is CASSRTSGTYEQYF. The CDR3 bases that were read are TGTGCCAGCAGCAGGACTAGCGGGACGTACGAG. The chain uses TRBV7-8 and TRBJ2-7, with 12 nucleotides matching TRBD2. The read ends 3 residues before the CDR3 terminus; that terminus is restored from the germline J gene. Germline V lookup: CDR1 SGHVS, CDR2 FQNEAQ. With 5 bases clipped from V and 4 bases from J, the junction kept 3 bases outside the gene matches. There are 14 residues in the CDR3.

This clone was detected ten times or more. The CDR3 end is not reached by the read, which stops 3 residues before it; the germline J gene fills it in. The V gene is TRBV28, the J gene TRBJ2-1; D is possibly TRBD2 (5 bases). The CDR3 is made up of 15 amino acids. V lost 6 bases and J lost 4, with 16 bases in between. CDR1 and CDR2 from the germline V gene are MDHEN and SYDVKM. The part of the CDR3 DNA that was read is TGTGCCAGCAGAACGGAACCGGGGATTTACAATGAG. Its protein is CASRTEPGIYNE. The entire CDR3 protein is CASRTEPGIYNEQFF. Supplemented by reference TRBV28 and TRBJ2-1, the full variable domain reads DVKVTQSSRYLVKRTGEKVFLECVQDMDHENMFWYRQDPGLGLRLIYFSYDVKMKEKGDIPEGYSVSREKKERFSLILESASTNQTSMYLCASRTEPGIYNEQFFGPGTRLTVL.

Many counts were recorded for this clone. The read terminates 3 residues before the CDR3 end, so the remaining end is supplied by the germline J gene. V usage is TRBV5-1 and J usage is TRBJ2-3; 14 bases line up with TRBD2. Unmatched junction bases numbered 5, after V lost 0 bases and J lost 5 bases. The CDR3 sequence is 17 residues long. CDR1 is SGHRS and CDR2 is YFSETQ in the germline V gene. The DNA read from the CDR3 is TGCGCCAGCAGCTTGGAGACTAGCGGGAGGGCCGGAGATACG. Translation: CASSLETSGRAGDT. The CDR3 reads in full as CASSLETSGRAGDTQYF.

At least ten counts were recorded for this clone. The read falls 3 residues short of the CDR3 end, and the missing part is taken from the germline J gene. The rearrangement links TRBV28 to TRBJ2-7; 10 bases align to TRBD2. Germline CDR1 and CDR2: MDHEN and SYDVKM. V gave up 5 bases and J gave up 1 base; unmatched junction bases: 5. The CDR3 totals 15 residues. The CDR3 DNA, read in part, is TGTGCCAGCAGTGTGACTAGCGGGCGTTCCTACGAG. It specifies CASSVTSGRSYE. The complete CDR3 sequence is CASSVTSGRSYEQYF.

This clone appeared many times. The missing CDR3 end, 3 residues past where the read stops, is filled in from the germline J gene. The V gene is TRBV5-5, the J gene TRBJ1-1; 7 bases line up with TRBD1. Germline trimming cut 4 bases from V and 4 bases from J; bases unmatched to any gene: 7. From germline, CDR1 is SGHKS and CDR2 YYEKEE (reference sequence). The CDR3 contains 14 residues. The CDR3 protein is CASSALQGSTEAFF. The CDR3 bases that were read are TGTGCCAGCAGCGCCTTACAGGGGAGCACTGAA.